This entry is about one T cell receptor (beta chain). Its antigen is as yet unknown. These data are taken from a study of tumour-infiltrating T cells in Burkitt lymphoma. Overall study: This cohort included all epidemiological subtypes of Burkitt lymphoma. Findings and limits, study-wide: Many Burkitt lymphoma patients shared several public clonotypes.

CDR1 is SNHLY and CDR2 is FYNNEI in the germline V gene. This CDR3 comprises 16 residues. Trimming shortened V by 8 bases and J by 0 bases, and 17 bases separated the two germline ends. Sequenced by immunoSEQ multiplex PCR; TCRdb stores in-frame clones only, minus some. This sample yields 6,400 or so clones, of which 70% to 90% are seen a single time; about 11% belongs to the top ten. The sequence came from a human donor with Burkitt lymphoma. The chain uses TRBV2 and TRBJ1-5; a weak D match, TRBD1 (6 bases). Material for sequencing was tumor tissue. The CDR3 DNA reads as TGTGCCAGCCAGAGACAGGAGGGGATTAGCAATCAGCCCCAGCATTTT. It translates to CASQRQEGISNQPQHF.